This note documents a single TCR beta chain sequence. Its antigen specificity is not known. No base qualities exist here, and no much larger clone lies one base off it. Including the terminal cysteine and phenylalanine, the CDR3 comprises 14 residues. Of the read, only the CDR3 DNA is kept; its 42 bases are in frame from base 1. Here V drops 9 bases and J drops 3 bases, and the junction holds 6 bases not matched to any gene. CDR1 is given as SGDLS and CDR2 as YYNGEE, both from the germline V gene. The data were taken from a study of blood T cell repertoires in COVID-19 (dated by TCRdb to 2020 to 2022). The study in broad terms: The collaborator samples originated in the United States, Italy and Spain and spanned the acute and convalescent phases of COVID-19. The samples were drawn from the first 160 participants of the ongoing ImmuneRACE study and from 1,254 subjects provided by 6 global collaborators. The repertoires were made available in a free public database intended to serve as a resource for research on the immune response to SARS-CoV-2. HLA class I and class II types, where available, came from metadata supplied by the sample provider rather than from assay-based typing. Deeply sampled blood TCRbeta repertoires from subjects exposed to, actively infected with, or recovered from COVID-19 were included in the dataset. The material from the prospective study consisted of cDNA or gDNA derived from T cells, B-cell-depleted T cells, or PBMCs. The sample metadata nearly always contained a de-identified subject ID, COVID-19 status, age in years and sex.

TCRbeta CDR3 regions were amplified from genomic DNA using the immunoSEQ Assay, a bias-controlled multiplex PCR. In the paper's pipeline: The number of nucleated cells in each sample was estimated by amplification of reference gene primers within the assay. To quantify the absolute abundance of each unique TCRbeta CDR3 rearrangement, sequence reads were collapsed and filtered. For each sample, productive Simpson clonality was calculated as the square root of Simpson's diversity index across productive rearrangements. TCRdb limited this immuneACCESS table to in-frame rearrangements with V and J called. A share of clones is missing; checked studies link under half to unresolved V genes, and the rest is unexplained. D and trimming were read from the DNA, whereas the V and J calls and clone size are those reported in that table. The table for this sample lists hundreds of thousands of clones; around 84% of them were counted only once. Together, the top ten hold about 4.5% of the sample.

Each collaborating institution followed its own protocols to collect whole blood in K2EDTA tubes. For TCRbeta analysis, collaborator samples were shipped as frozen whole blood, as isolated PBMCs, or as DNA extracted from either sample type. General conclusions and limits of the study: How much clinical and demographic metadata was included differed by source and by participant, and the metadata was provided uncurated.

The origin of this receptor is a middle-aged man with acute or convalescent COVID-19. In this chain, TRBV9 is recombined with TRBJ1-1; TRBD1 aligns with 12 central bases. The specimen sequenced was peripheral blood. In nucleotides, the sequence is TGTGCCATCCCCCGGGACAGGGGGCACACTGAAGCTTTCTTT. This translates into CAIPRDRGHTEAFF.